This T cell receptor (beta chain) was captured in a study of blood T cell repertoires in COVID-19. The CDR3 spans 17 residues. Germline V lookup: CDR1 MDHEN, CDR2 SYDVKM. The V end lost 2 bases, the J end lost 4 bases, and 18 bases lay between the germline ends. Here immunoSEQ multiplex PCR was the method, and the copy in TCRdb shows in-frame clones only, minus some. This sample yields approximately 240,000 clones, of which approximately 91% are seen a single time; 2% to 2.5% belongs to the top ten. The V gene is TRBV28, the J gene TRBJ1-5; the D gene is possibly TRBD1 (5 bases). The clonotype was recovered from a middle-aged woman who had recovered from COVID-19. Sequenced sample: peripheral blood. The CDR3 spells CASSLHTDSRKNQPQHF. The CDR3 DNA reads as TGTGCCAGCAGTTTACACACAGACAGTAGGAAAAATCAGCCCCAGCATTTT.